This T cell receptor beta chain was captured by sequencing in a study of T cell changes during pregnancy in multiple sclerosis. Per the germline V gene, CDR1 is SGHVS and CDR2 is FQNEAQ. The CDR3 runs to 12 residues. Between the trimmed V and J ends, which lost 5 bases and 9 bases, there was a span of 8 bases. TCRdb keeps only in-frame clones here, not all; method: immunoSEQ multiplex PCR. The data hold around 62,000 clones, with around 90% observed a single time. The V gene is TRBV7-8, the J gene TRBJ1-6; D is undetermined. The input for sequencing was peripheral blood, taken in the second trimester of pregnancy. The clonotype originates from a female donor in good health, enrolled as a control in a pregnancy study. This CDR3 is CASSLSGSPLHF. In nucleotides, the CDR3 is TGTGCCAGCAGCCTTTCGGGTTCACCCCTCCACTTT.